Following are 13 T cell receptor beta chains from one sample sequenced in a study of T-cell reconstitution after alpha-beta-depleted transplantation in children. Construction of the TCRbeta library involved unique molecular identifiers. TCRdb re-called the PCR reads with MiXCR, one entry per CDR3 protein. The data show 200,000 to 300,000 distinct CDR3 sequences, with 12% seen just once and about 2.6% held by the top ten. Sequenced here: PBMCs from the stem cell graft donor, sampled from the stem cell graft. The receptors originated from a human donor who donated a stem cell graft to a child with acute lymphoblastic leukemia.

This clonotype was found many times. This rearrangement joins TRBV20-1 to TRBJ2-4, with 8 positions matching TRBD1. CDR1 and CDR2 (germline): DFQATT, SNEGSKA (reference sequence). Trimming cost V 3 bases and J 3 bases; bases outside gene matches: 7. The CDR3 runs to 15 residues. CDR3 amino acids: CSASQGAGGKNIQYF. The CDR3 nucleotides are TGCAGTGCTAGTCAGGGGGCTGGAGGCAAAAACATTCAGTACTTC.

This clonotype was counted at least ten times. CDR3 loop: CASSTDFYEQYF. Written as DNA, the CDR3 is TGCGCCAGCAGCACGGACTTTTACGAGCAGTACTTC. The rearrangement joins TRBV5-1 to TRBJ2-7, with TRBD2 as a possible D gene (5 bases). V was pared by 4 bases and J by 4 bases, with 9 bases between. Germline V CDR1 and CDR2: SGHRS, YFSETQ. The CDR3 consists of 12 residues.

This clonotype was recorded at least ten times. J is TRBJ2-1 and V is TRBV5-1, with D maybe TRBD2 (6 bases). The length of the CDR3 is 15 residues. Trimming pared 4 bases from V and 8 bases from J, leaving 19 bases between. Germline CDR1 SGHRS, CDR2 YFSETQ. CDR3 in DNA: TGCGCCAGCAGCCCGGAGGGGACTGTGCCGGATGAGCAGTTCTTC. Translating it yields CASSPEGTVPDEQFF.

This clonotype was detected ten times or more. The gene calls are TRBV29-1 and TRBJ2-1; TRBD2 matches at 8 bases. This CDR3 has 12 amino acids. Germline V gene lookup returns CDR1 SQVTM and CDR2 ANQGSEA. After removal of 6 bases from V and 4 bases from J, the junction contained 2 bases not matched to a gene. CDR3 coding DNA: TGCAGCGTAGTAGCGGGATACAATGAGCAGTTCTTC. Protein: CSVVAGYNEQFF.

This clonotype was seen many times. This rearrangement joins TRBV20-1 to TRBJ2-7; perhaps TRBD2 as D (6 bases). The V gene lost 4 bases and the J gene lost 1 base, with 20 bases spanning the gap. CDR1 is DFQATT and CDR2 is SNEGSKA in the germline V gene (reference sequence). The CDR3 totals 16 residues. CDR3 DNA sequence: TGCAGTGCTACCGCGTCATCGTCGGGGGTATCCTACGAGCAGTACTTC. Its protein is CSATASSSGVSYEQYF.

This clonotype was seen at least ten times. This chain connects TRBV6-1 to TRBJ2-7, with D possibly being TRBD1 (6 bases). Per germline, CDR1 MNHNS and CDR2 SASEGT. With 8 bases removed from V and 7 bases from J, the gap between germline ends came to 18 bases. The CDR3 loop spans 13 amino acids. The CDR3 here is CASSQGLKGEQYF. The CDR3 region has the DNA TGTGCCAGCTCACAGGGCCTAAAAGGGGAGCAGTACTTC.

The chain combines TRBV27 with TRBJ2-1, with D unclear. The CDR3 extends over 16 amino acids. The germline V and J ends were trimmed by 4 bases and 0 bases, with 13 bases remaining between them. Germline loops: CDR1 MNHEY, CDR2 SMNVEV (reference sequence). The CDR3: CASSSLALSSYNEQFF. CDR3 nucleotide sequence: TGTGCCAGCAGTTCCCTGGCGTTAAGCTCCTACAATGAGCAGTTCTTC.

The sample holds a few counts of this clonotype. CDR3 in amino acids: CASSPLDGGEKLFF. The CDR3 DNA reads TGTGCCAGTAGTCCCCTGGACGGTGGTGAAAAACTGTTTTTT. The rearrangement links TRBV19 to TRBJ1-4; D call uncertain. The V gene's germline CDR1 is LNHDA and CDR2 SQIVND (reference sequence). This CDR3 region has 14 residues. V gave up 5 bases and J gave up 7 bases, with 14 bases separating them.

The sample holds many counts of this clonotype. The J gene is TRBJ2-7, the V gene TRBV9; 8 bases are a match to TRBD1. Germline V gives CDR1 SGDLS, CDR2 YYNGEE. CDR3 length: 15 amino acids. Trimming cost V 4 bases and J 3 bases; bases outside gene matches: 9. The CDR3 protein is CASSPEPTGVYEQYF. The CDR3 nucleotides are TGTGCCAGCAGCCCAGAACCGACAGGGGTCTACGAGCAGTACTTC.

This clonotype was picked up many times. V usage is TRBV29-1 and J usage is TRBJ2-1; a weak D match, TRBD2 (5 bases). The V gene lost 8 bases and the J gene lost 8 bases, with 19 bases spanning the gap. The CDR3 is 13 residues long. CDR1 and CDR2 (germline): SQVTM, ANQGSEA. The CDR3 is CSLGLPEIHEQFF. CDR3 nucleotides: TGCAGCCTTGGACTCCCTGAGATCCATGAGCAGTTCTTC.

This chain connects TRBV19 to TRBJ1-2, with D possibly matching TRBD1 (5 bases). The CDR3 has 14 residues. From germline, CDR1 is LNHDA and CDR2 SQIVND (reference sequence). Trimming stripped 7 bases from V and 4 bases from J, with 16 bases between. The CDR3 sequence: CASTEYTGPYGYTF. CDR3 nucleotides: TGTGCCAGTACCGAGTACACGGGGCCCTATGGCTACACCTTC.

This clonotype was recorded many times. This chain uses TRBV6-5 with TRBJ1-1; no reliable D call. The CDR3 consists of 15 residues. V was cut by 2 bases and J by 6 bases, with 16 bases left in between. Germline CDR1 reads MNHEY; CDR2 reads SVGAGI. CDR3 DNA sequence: TGTGCCAGCAGTTACGAGAACCTACCCAGTTCTGAAGCTTTCTTT. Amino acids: CASSYENLPSSEAFF.

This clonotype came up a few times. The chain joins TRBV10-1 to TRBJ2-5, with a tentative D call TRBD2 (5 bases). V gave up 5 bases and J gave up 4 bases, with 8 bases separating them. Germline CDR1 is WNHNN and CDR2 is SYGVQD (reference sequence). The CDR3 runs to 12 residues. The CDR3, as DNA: TGCGCCAGCAGTCGAAGCGGAGAGACCCAGTACTTC. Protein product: CASSRSGETQYF.